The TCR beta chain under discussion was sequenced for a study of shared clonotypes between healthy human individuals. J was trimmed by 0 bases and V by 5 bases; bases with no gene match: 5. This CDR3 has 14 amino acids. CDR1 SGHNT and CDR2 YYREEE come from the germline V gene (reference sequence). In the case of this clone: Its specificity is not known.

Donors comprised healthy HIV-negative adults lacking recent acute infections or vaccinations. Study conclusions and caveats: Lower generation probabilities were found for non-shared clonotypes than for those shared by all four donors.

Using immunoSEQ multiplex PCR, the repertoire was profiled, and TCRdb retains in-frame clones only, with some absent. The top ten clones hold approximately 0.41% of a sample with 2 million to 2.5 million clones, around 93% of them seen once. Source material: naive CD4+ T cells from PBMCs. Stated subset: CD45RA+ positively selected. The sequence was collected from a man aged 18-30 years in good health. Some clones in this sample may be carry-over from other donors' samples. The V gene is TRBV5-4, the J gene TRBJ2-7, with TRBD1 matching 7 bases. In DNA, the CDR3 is TGTGCCAGCAGGTCGGGACAGAGCTCCTACGAGCAGTACTTC. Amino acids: CASRSGQSSYEQYF.